The entry that follows covers one T cell receptor beta chain sequence. The sample is drawn from a study of neoadjuvant anti-PD-1 for oral cavity cancer. Measured with immunoSEQ multiplex PCR; TCRdb has only the in-frame clones, and not every one. The sample contains fewer than 90,000 clones, less than 85% of which appear only once. The CDR3 length is 12 residues. The V end lost 1 base, the J end lost 6 bases, and 7 bases lay between the germline ends. From germline, CDR1 is SGHDT and CDR2 YYEEEE. This TCR was sampled from a person aged 40 to 85 with oral cavity squamous cell carcinoma. The sequencing here drew on PBMCs, taken before nivolumab (anti-PD-1) treatment. V usage is TRBV5-6 and J usage is TRBJ1-2; unclear D gene. CDR3 nucleotides: TGTGCCAGCAGCTTGAGTGCTAATGGCTACACCTTC. Its protein is CASSLSANGYTF.